The 28 T cell receptor beta chains listed next were all sequenced from one sample in a study of shared clonotypes between healthy human individuals. Repertoires were generated with immunoSEQ multiplex PCR, while TCRdb's copy carries only in-frame clones and drops some. Among 450,000 to 600,000 clones listed, about four fifths were seen once. Sequencing was carried out using PBMCs. Receptors were obtained from a middle-aged woman in good health. Some clones in this sample may be carry-over from other donors' samples.

The rearrangement uses TRBV5-8 and TRBJ2-7, with 9 positions matching TRBD1. V trimming: 0 bases; J trimming: 3 bases; junction bases outside the gene matches: 1. CDR1 SGHTS and CDR2 YDEGEE come from the germline V gene. The CDR3 length is 14 residues. The CDR3 region is CASSLGGQGYEQYF. The DNA of the CDR3 is TGTGCCAGCAGCTTGGGGGGACAGGGCTACGAGCAGTACTTC. The whole variable domain, remainder taken from reference TRBV5-8 and TRBJ2-7, is EAGVTQSPTHLIKTRGQQATLRCSPISGHTSVYWYQQALGLGLQFLLWYDEGEERNRGNFPPRFSGRQFPNYSSELNVNALELEDSALYLCASSLGGQGYEQYFGPGTRLTVT.

Notes on this clone: A junction end diverges from the germline sequence, so it may reflect a read error. This chain connects TRBV7-3 to TRBJ1-5; 9 bases align to TRBD1. The CDR3 totals 14 residues. Germline V gives CDR1 SGHTA, CDR2 FQGTGA. The CDR3 reads CASSPTGGPPLPPF. The CDR3, as DNA: TGTGCCAGCAGCCCCACAGGGGGCCCACCTCTGCCCCCCTTT.

The chain links TRBV4-3 to TRBJ1-2; a possible D gene is TRBD1 (6 bases). The V gene lost 4 bases and the J gene lost 8 bases, with 20 bases spanning the gap. Germline V gene data show CDR1 as LGHNA and CDR2 as YSLEER. CDR3 length equals 15 residues. The CDR3: CASSPTVGDTWGYTF. CDR3 sequence (DNA): TGCGCCAGCAGCCCAACAGTAGGGGACACCTGGGGCTACACCTTC.

The J gene is TRBJ2-7, the V gene TRBV18; 7 bases match TRBD2. J lost 1 base, V lost 3 bases, and 0 bases had no gene match. The CDR3 loop spans 13 amino acids. The germline V gene encodes CDR1 KGHSH and CDR2 LQKENI. The CDR3 DNA follows: TGTGCCAGCTCACCCGGGGGGTCCTACGAGCAGTACTTC. It yields the protein CASSPGGSYEQYF.

The gene calls are TRBV15 and TRBJ2-1; 7 bases match TRBD2. CDR1 is LNHNV and CDR2 is YYDKDF in the germline V gene (reference sequence). V was clipped by 5 bases and J by 8 bases; unmatched bases: 15. The CDR3 consists of 16 residues. This chain's CDR3 is CATSAWAGVKTYEQFF. The CDR3 coding sequence is TGTGCCACCAGCGCGTGGGCGGGAGTGAAGACGTATGAGCAGTTCTTC.

V is TRBV27 and J is TRBJ2-1; 11 positions match TRBD2. With 5 bases clipped from V and 4 bases from J, the junction kept 10 bases outside the gene matches. Germline V gene lookup returns CDR1 MNHEY and CDR2 SMNVEV (reference sequence). The CDR3 has 17 amino acids. This CDR3 is CASSVTSGDANYNEQFF. The CDR3 nucleotides read TGTGCCAGCAGTGTGACTAGCGGGGACGCCAATTACAATGAGCAGTTCTTC.

This clone was recorded once. J is TRBJ1-6 and V is TRBV30, with unresolved D. CDR1 GTSNPN and CDR2 SVGIG come from the germline V gene (reference sequence). The ends were cut back, 3 bases at V and 4 bases at J, with 4 bases in the middle. This CDR3 region has 12 residues. As DNA, the CDR3 is TGTGCCTGGAGGGAATATAATTCACCCCTCCACTTT. Protein sequence: CAWREYNSPLHF.

The chain combines TRBV7-7 with TRBJ2-5; D may be TRBD2 (6 bases). The V and J ends lost 2 bases and 5 bases respectively, with 12 bases between them. CDR3 length: 14 amino acids. CDR1 is SSHAT and CDR2 is FNYEAQ in the germline V gene (reference sequence). Written as DNA, the CDR3 is TGTGCCAGCAGCTTATCCGGGAGTAGGGAGACCCAGTACTTC. Its protein product is CASSLSGSRETQYF.

The V call is TRBV7-7, the J call TRBJ2-2; 7 nucleotides line up with TRBD2. The CDR3 length is 20 residues. V shed 4 bases and J 7 bases; nucleotides not matched to a gene: 24. The germline CDR1 and CDR2 sequences are SSHAT and FNYEAQ (reference sequence). In DNA, the CDR3 is TGTGCCAGCAGCTCAATCGCGGTGGATGCGGGAGTAGGTGTAGTCGGGGAGCTGTTTTTT. This codes for CASSSIAVDAGVGVVGELFF.

The chain recombines TRBV27 with TRBJ2-3; 7 bases align to TRBD1. V was pared by 3 bases and J by 5 bases, with 11 bases of the junction left unmatched. CDR1 and CDR2 (germline): MNHEY, SMNVEV (reference sequence). This CDR3 contains 16 residues. CDR3 bases: TGTGCCAGCAGTTTGGGGCGGCCAGGGGGATTAGATACGCAGTATTTT. Protein sequence: CASSLGRPGGLDTQYF.

This clone has only a few counts. A much larger clone sits a single nucleotide away, making a read error possible. The V gene is TRBV7-2, the J gene TRBJ2-7; possibly TRBD1 or TRBD2 for D (5 bases each). In germline, CDR1 is SGHTA, CDR2 FQGNSA. Trimming pared 5 bases from V and 1 base from J, leaving 9 bases between. The CDR3 has 13 amino acids. Written as DNA, the CDR3 is TGTGCCAGCAGCCCGGGACGGTCCTACGAGCAGTACTTC. This encodes CASSPGRSYEQYF.

The chain uses TRBV14 and TRBJ2-3; unclear D gene. Trimming cost V 2 bases and J 5 bases, with 8 bases left between them. Germline CDR1 reads SGHDN; CDR2 reads FVKESK. The CDR3 has 13 residues. CDR3 region: CASSQFDEDTQYF. The CDR3, as DNA: TGTGCCAGCAGCCAATTCGATGAAGATACGCAGTATTTT.

The genes are TRBV28 and TRBJ1-5, with D uncertain. Germline-derived CDR1 and CDR2 are MDHEN and SYDVKM. This CDR3 region has 16 residues. The V end lost 2 bases, the J end lost 0 bases, and 11 bases lay between the germline ends. The CDR3 loop reads CASSLISSYSNQPQHF. DNA of the CDR3: TGTGCCAGCAGTTTAATCTCCTCGTATAGCAATCAGCCCCAGCATTTT.

The count of this clone is one. V and J are TRBV29-1 and TRBJ1-2; no firm D call. CDR3 size: 11 residues. Germline CDR1 reads SQVTM; CDR2 reads ANQGSEA. The germline V and J ends were trimmed by 6 bases and 3 bases, with 8 bases remaining between them. CDR3 nucleotide sequence: TGCAGCGTACTACAGCACTATGGCTACACCTTC. Translated: CSVLQHYGYTF.

The CDR3 spells CASSMDREHTQYF. Here the CDR3 DNA reads TGTGCCAGCAGTATGGACCGCGAGCATACGCAGTATTTT. The chain uses TRBV2 and TRBJ2-3; D is unclear. There are 13 residues in the CDR3. V was shortened by 5 bases and J by 7 bases, with 13 bases between the two germline ends. Per germline, CDR1 SNHLY and CDR2 FYNNEI.

This sequence joins TRBV7-2 and TRBJ2-6, with a tentative D call TRBD1 (6 bases). V gave up 4 bases and J gave up 3 bases, with 13 bases separating them. Germline CDR1 is SGHTA and CDR2 is FQGNSA. This CDR3 is 16 amino acids long. This CDR3 is CASSSYRVGGANVLTF. In nucleotides, the CDR3 is TGTGCCAGCAGCTCGTACAGGGTCGGTGGGGCCAACGTCCTGACTTTC.

This chain links TRBV6-1 with TRBJ2-2; TRBD2 agrees at 7 bases. Trimming removed 8 bases from V and 5 bases from J; junction bases left unmatched: 8. CDR3 length: 14 amino acids. Germline loops: CDR1 MNHNS, CDR2 SASEGT. CDR3 residues: CASVTGSGTGELFF. The CDR3 coding sequence is TGTGCCAGCGTCACGGGTAGCGGGACCGGGGAGCTGTTTTTT.

The chain combines TRBV19 with TRBJ1-1; the D is unclear. CDR1 is LNHDA, CDR2 SQIVND, per germline (reference sequence). V dropped 6 bases and J dropped 7 bases, with 15 bases sitting between them. The CDR3 runs to 13 residues. The DNA of the CDR3 is TGTGCCAGTAGGGGAGGGAACGAGGGTGAAGCTTTCTTT. Translating gives CASRGGNEGEAFF. Filled out from reference TRBV19 and TRBJ1-1, the complete variable domain reads DGGITQSPKYLFRKEGQNVTLSCEQNLNHDAMYWYRQDPGQGLRLIYYSQIVNDFQKGDIAEGYSVSREKKESFPLTVTSAQKNPTAFYLCASRGGNEGEAFFGQGTRLTVV.

The chain couples TRBV6-4 to TRBJ2-1; D is possibly TRBD2 (5 bases). From germline, CDR1 is MRHNA and CDR2 SNTAGT. The CDR3 length is 15 residues. The V end lost 3 bases, the J end lost 4 bases, and 13 bases lay between the germline ends. As DNA, the CDR3 is TGTGCCAGCAGTGAAGGTAGCGATCCATACAATGAGCAGTTCTTC. Translation: CASSEGSDPYNEQFF.

A word on this clone: A single base separates this from a much larger clone, so it may be a read error. The gene calls are TRBV7-2 and TRBJ2-7; D is unclear. V lost 1 base and J lost 2, with 9 bases in between. CDR3 length: 14 residues. Germline values: CDR1 SGHTA, CDR2 FQGNSA. The CDR3 DNA is TGTGCCAGCAGCTTAGAGGGTTGGGCCTACGAGCAGTACTTC. Translation gives CASSLEGWAYEQYF.

The chain is built from TRBV7-8 and TRBJ1-4; D possibly corresponds to TRBD1 (6 bases). Germline CDR1 and CDR2: SGHVS and FQNEAQ. Trimming took off 5 bases at V and 7 bases at J, with 14 bases between the two ends. The CDR3 is made up of 14 amino acids. Here the CDR3 DNA reads TGTGCCAGCAGCCCAACGAGGGGGGCTGAAAAACTGTTTTTT. As protein: CASSPTRGAEKLFF.

The J gene is TRBJ2-3, the V gene TRBV10-1, with TRBD1 as a possible D gene (6 bases). Germline values: CDR1 WNHNN, CDR2 SYGVQD (reference sequence). V shed 8 bases and J shed 0 bases, with 15 bases lying between them. The CDR3 sequence is 15 residues long. The CDR3 reads CASGGRRLSTDTQYF. The CDR3 region has the DNA TGCGCCAGCGGGGGCAGGCGTCTTAGCACAGATACGCAGTATTTT.

Comments on this clone: Being one base from a much bigger clone, this may be a read error. The V and J genes are TRBV5-5 and TRBJ2-7; unclear D gene. The V and J ends lost 4 bases and 3 bases respectively, with 5 bases between them. Germline V gene data show CDR1 as SGHKS and CDR2 as YYEKEE (reference sequence). The CDR3 spans 11 residues. CDR3 amino acids: CASSRNYEQYF. CDR3 nucleotide sequence: TGTGCCAGCAGCAGGAACTACGAGCAGTACTTC.

This clone was recorded a few times. The V call is TRBV4-2, the J call TRBJ1-2, with D possibly TRBD1 on 5 matching bases. The CDR3 sequence is 15 residues long. V dropped 1 base and J dropped 8 bases, with 17 bases sitting between them. The germline V gene encodes CDR1 LGHNA and CDR2 YNFKEQ. The CDR3 DNA follows: TGTGCCAGCAGCCAAGGTGAGGGCGGGGCTGGGGGCTACACCTTC. As protein: CASSQGEGGAGGYTF.

This clone was detected a few times. Other DNA sequences in this sample translate to the same CDR3. The V and J genes are TRBV7-9 and TRBJ2-1, with 7 bases lining up with TRBD1. Germline CDR1 SEHNR, CDR2 FQNEAQ (reference sequence). Trimming cost V 1 base and J 3 bases; bases outside gene matches: 0. The CDR3 runs 14 residues. The CDR3 coding sequence is TGTGCCAGCAGCTTAGACAGGGGCTACAATGAGCAGTTCTTC. It codes for CASSLDRGYNEQFF.

The chain recombines TRBV6-1 with TRBJ2-2; D possibly corresponds to TRBD1 (5 bases). The CDR3 contains 16 residues. V was trimmed by 2 bases and J by 2 bases, leaving 12 bases between them. Germline lookup yields CDR1 MNHNS and CDR2 SASEGT. CDR3 coding DNA: TGTGCCAGCAGTGAACTAAGGGGCAGAAACACCGGGGAGCTGTTTTTT. It is translated as CASSELRGRNTGELFF.

This clone was seen only once. The chain recombines TRBV10-1 with TRBJ2-7; D not certain. CDR3 length equals 15 residues. The V end lost 0 bases, the J end lost 2 bases, and 11 bases lay between the germline ends. Germline lookup yields CDR1 WNHNN and CDR2 SYGVQD (reference sequence). The CDR3 DNA is TGCGCCAGCAGTGAGTCCGGGCCGGCCCCCTACGAGCAGTACTTC. It translates to CASSESGPAPYEQYF.

The chain joins TRBV2 to TRBJ2-1; D remains ambiguous. Germline V gene sequence: CDR1 SNHLY, CDR2 FYNNEI. Trimming pared 4 bases from V and 4 bases from J, leaving 8 bases between. CDR3 size: 13 residues. The CDR3 protein is CASSGDAYNEQFF. In DNA form, the CDR3 reads TGTGCCAGCAGTGGCGACGCGTACAATGAGCAGTTCTTC.